The source of this T cell receptor beta chain is a study of OX40 agonist ivuxolimab in advanced cancers. CDR1 LNHNV and CDR2 YYDKDF come from the germline V gene (reference sequence). The CDR3 is 16 amino acids. V lost 0 bases, J lost 5 bases, and 14 bases lay in between. Assay: immunoSEQ multiplex PCR; the TCRdb copy retains only in-frame clones and omits some. Of 50,000 to 70,000 clones in the sample, nearly 90% were seen once. Sequences were derived from CD4+ or CD8+ T cells sorted from blood, sampled in a trial of the OX40 agonist ivuxolimab. The rearrangement joins TRBV15 to TRBJ1-5; D not resolved. This sequence was found in an adult with an advanced solid tumor such as melanoma, head and neck, liver or kidney cancer. CDR3 DNA: TGTGCCACCAGCAGAGATCGGGAGGAGCGGTATCAGCCCCAGCATTTT. Its protein is CATSRDREERYQPQHF.